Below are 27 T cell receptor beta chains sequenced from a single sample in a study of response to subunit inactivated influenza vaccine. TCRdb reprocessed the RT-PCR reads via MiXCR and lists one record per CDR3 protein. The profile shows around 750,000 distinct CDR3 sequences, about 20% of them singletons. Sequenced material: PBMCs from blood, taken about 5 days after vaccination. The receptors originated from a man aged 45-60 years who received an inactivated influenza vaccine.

CDR3 sequence (DNA): TGCAGTGCTAGAGATCGGCTGAAGGGGACAGATACGCAGTATTTT. Translated: CSARDRLKGTDTQYF. The chain uses TRBV20-1 and TRBJ2-3, with D maybe TRBD1 (5 bases). The germline V and J ends were trimmed by 0 bases and 3 bases, with 13 bases remaining between them. This CDR3 is 15 amino acids long. Germline assignment: CDR1 DFQATT and CDR2 SNEGSKA (reference sequence).

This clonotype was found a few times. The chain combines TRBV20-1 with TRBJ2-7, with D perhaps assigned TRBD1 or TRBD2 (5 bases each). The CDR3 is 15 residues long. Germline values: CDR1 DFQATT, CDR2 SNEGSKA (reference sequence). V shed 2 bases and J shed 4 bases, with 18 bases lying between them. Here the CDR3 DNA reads TGCAGTGCTAGAATCCCGGGCCGAGGGGTGTACGAGCAGTACTTC. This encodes CSARIPGRGVYEQYF.

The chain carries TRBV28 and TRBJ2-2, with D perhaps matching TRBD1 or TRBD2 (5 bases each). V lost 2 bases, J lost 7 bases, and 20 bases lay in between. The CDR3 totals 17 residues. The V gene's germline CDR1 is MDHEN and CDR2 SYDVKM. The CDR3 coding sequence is TGTGCCAGCAGTTTAGGGTTGGGGCATAGTCGGGACGGGGAGCTGTTTTTT. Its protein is CASSLGLGHSRDGELFF. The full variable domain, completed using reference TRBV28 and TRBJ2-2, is DVKVTQSSRYLVKRTGEKVFLECVQDMDHENMFWYRQDPGLGLRLIYFSYDVKMKEKGDIPEGYSVSREKKERFSLILESASTNQTSMYLCASSLGLGHSRDGELFFGEGSRLTVL.

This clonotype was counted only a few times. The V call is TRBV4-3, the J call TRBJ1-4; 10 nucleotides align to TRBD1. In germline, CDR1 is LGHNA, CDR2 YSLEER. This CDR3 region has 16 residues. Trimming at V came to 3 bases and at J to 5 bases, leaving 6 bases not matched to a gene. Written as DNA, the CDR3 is TGCGCCAGCAGCCAGGGACCGGGACAGGGGAATGAAAAACTGTTTTTT. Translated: CASSQGPGQGNEKLFF.

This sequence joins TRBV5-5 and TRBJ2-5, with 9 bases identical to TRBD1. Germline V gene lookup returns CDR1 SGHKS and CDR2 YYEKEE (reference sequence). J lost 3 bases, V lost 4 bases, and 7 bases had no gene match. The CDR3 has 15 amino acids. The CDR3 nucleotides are TGTGCCAGCAGCCGCGGGACAGGGAGGGAAGAGACCCAGTACTTC. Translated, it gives CASSRGTGREETQYF.

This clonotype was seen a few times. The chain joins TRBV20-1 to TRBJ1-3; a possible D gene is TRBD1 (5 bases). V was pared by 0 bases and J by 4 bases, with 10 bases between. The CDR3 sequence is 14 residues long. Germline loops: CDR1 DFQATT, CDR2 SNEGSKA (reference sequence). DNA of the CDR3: TGCAGTGCTAGAGAAAGGGGCCGCGGAAACACCATATATTTT. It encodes CSARERGRGNTIYF.

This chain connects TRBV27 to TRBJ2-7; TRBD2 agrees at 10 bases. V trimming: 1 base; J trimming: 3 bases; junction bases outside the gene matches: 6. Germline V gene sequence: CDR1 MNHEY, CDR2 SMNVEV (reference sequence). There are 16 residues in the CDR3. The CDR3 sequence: CASSLLVAGGVYEQYF. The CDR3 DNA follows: TGTGCCAGCAGTTTATTAGTAGCGGGAGGAGTCTACGAGCAGTACTTC.

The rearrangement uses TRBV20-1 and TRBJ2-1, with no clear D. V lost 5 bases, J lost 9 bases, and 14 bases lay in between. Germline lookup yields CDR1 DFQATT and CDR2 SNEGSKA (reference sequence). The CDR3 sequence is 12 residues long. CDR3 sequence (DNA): TGCAGTGCTGCCGGAGCTCCCGGTGAGCAGTTCTTC. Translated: CSAAGAPGEQFF.

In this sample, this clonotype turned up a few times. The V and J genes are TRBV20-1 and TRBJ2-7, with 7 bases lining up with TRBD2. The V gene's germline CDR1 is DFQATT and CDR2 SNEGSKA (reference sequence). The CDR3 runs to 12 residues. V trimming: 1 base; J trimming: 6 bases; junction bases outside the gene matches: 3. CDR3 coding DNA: TGCAGTGCTAGAGGCGGGAGCGGCGAGCAGTACTTC. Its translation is CSARGGSGEQYF.

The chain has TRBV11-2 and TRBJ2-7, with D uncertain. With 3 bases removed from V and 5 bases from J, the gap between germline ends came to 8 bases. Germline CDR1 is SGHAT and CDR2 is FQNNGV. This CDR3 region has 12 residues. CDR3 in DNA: TGTGCCAGCAGCTTTGCAGACCACGAGCAGTACTTC. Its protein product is CASSFADHEQYF.

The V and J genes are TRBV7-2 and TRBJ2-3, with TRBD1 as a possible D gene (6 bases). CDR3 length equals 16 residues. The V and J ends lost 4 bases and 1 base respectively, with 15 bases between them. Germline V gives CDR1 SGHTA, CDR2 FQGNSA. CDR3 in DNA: TGTGCCAGCAGCTCCAGGGGAATCGAAGGCACAGATACGCAGTATTTT. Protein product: CASSSRGIEGTDTQYF. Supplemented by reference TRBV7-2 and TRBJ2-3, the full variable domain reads GAGVSQSPSNKVTEKGKDVELRCDPISGHTALYWYRQSLGQGLEFLIYFQGNSAPDKSGLPSDRFSAERTGGSVSTLTIQRTQQEDSAVYLCASSSRGIEGTDTQYFGPGTRLTVL.

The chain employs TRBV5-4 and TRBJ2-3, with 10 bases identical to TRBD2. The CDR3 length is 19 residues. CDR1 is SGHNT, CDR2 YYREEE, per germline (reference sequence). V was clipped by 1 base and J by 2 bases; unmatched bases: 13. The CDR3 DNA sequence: TGTGCCAGCAGCTTGATTTCCAGCGGGAGGGCCTCTATCACAGATACGCAGTATTTT. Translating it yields CASSLISSGRASITDTQYF.

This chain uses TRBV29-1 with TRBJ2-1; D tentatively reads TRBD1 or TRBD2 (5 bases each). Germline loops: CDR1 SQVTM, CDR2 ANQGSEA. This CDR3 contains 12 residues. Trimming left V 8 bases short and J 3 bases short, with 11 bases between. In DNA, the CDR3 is TGCAGCCATGGGGACCTCTACAATGAGCAGTTCTTC. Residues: CSHGDLYNEQFF.

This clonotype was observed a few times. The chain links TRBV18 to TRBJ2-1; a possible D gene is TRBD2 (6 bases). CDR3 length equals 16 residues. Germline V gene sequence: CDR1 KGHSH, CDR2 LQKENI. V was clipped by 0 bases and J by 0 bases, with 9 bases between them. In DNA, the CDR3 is TGTGCCAGCTCACCACCAGACGGGAGCTCCTACAATGAGCAGTTCTTC. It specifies CASSPPDGSSYNEQFF.

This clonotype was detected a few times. The CDR3 DNA reads as TGTGCCAGCAGTGAATTTGCGCTATTCACAGATACGCAGTATTTT. Translating gives CASSEFALFTDTQYF. The J gene is TRBJ2-3, the V gene TRBV2, with unresolved D. The CDR3 contains 15 residues. Germline V gene data show CDR1 as SNHLY and CDR2 as FYNNEI. Deletions cut 2 bases from V and 2 bases from J, with 11 bases between.

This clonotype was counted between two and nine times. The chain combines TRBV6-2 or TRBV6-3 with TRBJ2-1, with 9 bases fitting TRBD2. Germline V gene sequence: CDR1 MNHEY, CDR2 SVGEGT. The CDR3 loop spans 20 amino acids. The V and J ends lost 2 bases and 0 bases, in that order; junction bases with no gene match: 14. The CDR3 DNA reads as TGTGCCAGCAGTTACGTGCGCGGGCTAGCGGGGATGAGCTCCTACAATGAGCAGTTCTTC. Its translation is CASSYVRGLAGMSSYNEQFF.

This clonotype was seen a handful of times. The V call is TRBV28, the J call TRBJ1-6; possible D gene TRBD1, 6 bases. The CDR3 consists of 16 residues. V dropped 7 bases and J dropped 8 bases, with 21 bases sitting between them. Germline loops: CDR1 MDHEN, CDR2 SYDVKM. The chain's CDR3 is CASTDPYREPHSPLHF. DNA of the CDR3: TGTGCCAGCACCGACCCGTACAGGGAACCCCATTCACCCCTCCACTTT.

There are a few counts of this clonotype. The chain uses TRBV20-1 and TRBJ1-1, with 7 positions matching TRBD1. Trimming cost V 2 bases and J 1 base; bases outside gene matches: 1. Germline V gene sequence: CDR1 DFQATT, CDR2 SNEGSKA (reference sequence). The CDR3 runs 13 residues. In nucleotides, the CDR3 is TGCAGTGCTAGACAGGGGGGGAACACTGAAGCTTTCTTT. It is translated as CSARQGGNTEAFF.

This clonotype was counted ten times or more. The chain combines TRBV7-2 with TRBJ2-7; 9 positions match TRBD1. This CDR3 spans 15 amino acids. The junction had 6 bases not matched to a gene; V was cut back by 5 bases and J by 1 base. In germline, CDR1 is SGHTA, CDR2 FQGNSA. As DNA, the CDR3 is TGTGCCAGCAGCCCCGGGACAGGGAGGTCCTACGAGCAGTACTTC. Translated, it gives CASSPGTGRSYEQYF.

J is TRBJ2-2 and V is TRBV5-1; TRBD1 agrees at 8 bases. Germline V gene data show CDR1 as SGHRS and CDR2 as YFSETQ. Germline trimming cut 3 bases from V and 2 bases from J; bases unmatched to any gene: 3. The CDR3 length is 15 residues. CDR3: CASSSGGSNTGELFF. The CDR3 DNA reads TGCGCCAGCAGCTCAGGGGGCTCTAACACCGGGGAGCTGTTTTTT. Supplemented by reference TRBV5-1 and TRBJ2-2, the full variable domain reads KAGVTQTPRYLIKTRGQQVTLSCSPISGHRSVSWYQQTPGQGLQFLFEYFSETQRNKGNFPGRFSGRQFSNSRSEMNVSTLELGDSALYLCASSSGGSNTGELFFGEGSRLTVL.

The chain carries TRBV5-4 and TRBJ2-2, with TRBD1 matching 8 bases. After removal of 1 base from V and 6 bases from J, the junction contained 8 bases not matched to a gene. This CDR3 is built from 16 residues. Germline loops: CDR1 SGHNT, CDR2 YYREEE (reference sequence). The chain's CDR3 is CASSLPGQGAAGELFF. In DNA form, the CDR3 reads TGTGCCAGCAGCTTGCCGGGGCAGGGGGCCGCCGGGGAGCTGTTTTTT.

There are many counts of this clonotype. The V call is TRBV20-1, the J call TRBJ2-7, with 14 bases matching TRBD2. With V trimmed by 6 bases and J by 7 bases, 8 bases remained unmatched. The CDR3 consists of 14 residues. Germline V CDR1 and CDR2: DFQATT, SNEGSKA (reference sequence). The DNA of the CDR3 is TGCAGTGCGCGGACTAGCGGGAGGCCGGTTGAGCAGTACTTC. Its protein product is CSARTSGRPVEQYF.

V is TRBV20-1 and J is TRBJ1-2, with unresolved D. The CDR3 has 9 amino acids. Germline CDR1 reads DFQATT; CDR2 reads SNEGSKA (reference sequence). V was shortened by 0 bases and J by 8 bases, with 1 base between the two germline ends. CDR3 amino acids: CSAREGYTF. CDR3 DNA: TGCAGTGCTAGAGAGGGCTACACCTTC.

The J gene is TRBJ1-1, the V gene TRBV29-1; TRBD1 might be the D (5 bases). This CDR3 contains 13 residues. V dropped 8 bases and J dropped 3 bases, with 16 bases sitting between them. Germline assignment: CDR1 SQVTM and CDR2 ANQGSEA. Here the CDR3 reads CSSRTRGDTEAFF. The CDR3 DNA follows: TGCAGCTCCCGGACTAGAGGGGACACTGAAGCTTTCTTT.

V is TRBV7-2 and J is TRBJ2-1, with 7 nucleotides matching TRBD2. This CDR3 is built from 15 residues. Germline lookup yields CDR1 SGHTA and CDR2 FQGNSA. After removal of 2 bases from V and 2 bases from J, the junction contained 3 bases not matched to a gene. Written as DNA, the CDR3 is TGTGCCAGCAGCTTAAATCGGGGGGCCTACAATGAGCAGTTCTTC. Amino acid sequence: CASSLNRGAYNEQFF.

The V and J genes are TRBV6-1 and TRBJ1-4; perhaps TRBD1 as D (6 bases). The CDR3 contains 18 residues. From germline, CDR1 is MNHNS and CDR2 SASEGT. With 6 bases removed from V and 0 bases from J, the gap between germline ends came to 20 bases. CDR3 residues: CASRTTGRGGATNEKLFF. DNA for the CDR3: TGTGCCAGCAGGACCACGGGCAGGGGAGGTGCAACTAATGAAAAACTGTTTTTT.

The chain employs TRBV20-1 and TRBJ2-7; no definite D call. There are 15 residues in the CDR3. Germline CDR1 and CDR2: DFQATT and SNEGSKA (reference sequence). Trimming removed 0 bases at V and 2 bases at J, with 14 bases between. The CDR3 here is CSARDILGGTYEQYF. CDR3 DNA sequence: TGCAGTGCTAGAGATATTCTAGGCGGAACCTACGAGCAGTACTTC.